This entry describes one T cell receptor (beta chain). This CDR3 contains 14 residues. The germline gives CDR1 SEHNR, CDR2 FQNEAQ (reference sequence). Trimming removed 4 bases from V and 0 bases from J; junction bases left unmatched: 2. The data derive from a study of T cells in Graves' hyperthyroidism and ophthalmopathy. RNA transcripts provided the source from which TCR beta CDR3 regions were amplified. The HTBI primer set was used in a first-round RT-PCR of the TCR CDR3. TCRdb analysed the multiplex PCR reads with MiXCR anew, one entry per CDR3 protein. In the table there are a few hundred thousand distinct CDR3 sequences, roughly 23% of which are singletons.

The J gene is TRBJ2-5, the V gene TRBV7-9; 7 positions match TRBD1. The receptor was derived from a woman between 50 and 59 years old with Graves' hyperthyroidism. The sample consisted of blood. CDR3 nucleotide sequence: TGTGCCAGCAGCTCCGACAGGGACCAAGAGACCCAGTACTTC. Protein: CASSSDRDQETQYF.